The rows below give T cell receptor beta chains drawn from one sample of a study of post-analysis software for immune sequencing data. MiXCR, applied by TCRdb to the PCR reads, yields one record per CDR3 protein. The sample lists a few hundred thousand distinct CDR3 sequences; 39% were seen once. Sequencing was done on a sample of blood. These receptors were obtained from a girl aged 2 to 10 with multiple sclerosis. The CDR3 runs from the conserved cysteine through the conserved F or W. The D gene is left open where the match is weak. Size is omitted from some rows. Given values are once, few, many or a class for expanded clones.

.	TRBD1	TRBJ1-2	TRBV29-1	CSVEESGGGYTF	TGCAGCGTTGAAGAGTCAGGGGGCGGCTACACCTTC
.	.	TRBJ2-5	TRBV2	CARQVRDGQETQYF	TGTGCCAGACAAGTCCGGGACGGACAAGAGACCCAGTACTTC
.	TRBD2	TRBJ2-5	TRBV6-2/TRBV6-3	CASSRISGTYNEQYF	TGTGCCAGCAGCAGGATTAGCGGGACCTACAATGAGCAGTACTTC
.	TRBD1	TRBJ1-5	TRBV20-1	CSAGQGNQPQHF	TGCAGTGCTGGACAGGGGAATCAGCCCCAGCATTTT
.	TRBD1	TRBJ1-6	TRBV2	CASSPAGTENNSPLHF	TGTGCCAGCTCACCTGCAGGGACAGAGAATAATTCACCCCTCCACTTT
.	TRBD1	TRBJ2-1	TRBV28	CASSLLGTGVHNEQFF	TGTGCCAGCAGTTTATTAGGGACAGGGGTCCACAATGAGCAGTTCTTC
once	.	TRBJ2-7	TRBV28	CASSWDLGSENEQYF	TGTGCCAGCAGTTGGGACTTGGGGAGTGAGAACGAGCAGTACTTC
.	TRBD1	TRBJ1-6	TRBV6-2/TRBV6-3	CASSSNPSDRGVNSPLHF	TGTGCCAGCAGTTCCAACCCCTCGGACAGGGGTGTAAATTCACCCCTCCACTTT
few	.	TRBJ2-1	TRBV20-1	CSARDHGLGVFEQFF	TGCAGTGCTAGAGATCACGGGTTAGGGGTATTTGAGCAGTTCTTC
few	TRBD1	TRBJ1-4	TRBV20-1	CSALDRNNEKLFF	TGCAGTGCTTTGGACAGGAATAATGAAAAACTGTTTTTT
few	.	TRBJ1-2	TRBV7-2	CASSLVPPAYGYTF	TGTGCCAGCAGCTTAGTCCCGCCAGCCTATGGCTACACCTTC
.	TRBD1	TRBJ1-4	TRBV5-1	CASSLTGGTTNEKRFF	TGCGCCAGCAGCTTGACAGGGGGAACAACTAATGAAAAACGGTTTTTT
once	TRBD2	TRBJ2-7	TRBV12-3/TRBV12-4	CASSRLAGAIPYNEQYF	TGTGCCAGCAGCCGACTAGCGGGGGCCATTCCTTACAATGAGCAGTACTTC
once	TRBD2	TRBJ2-7	TRBV6-1	CASSPPAGGNRAYEQYF	TGTGCCAGCAGTCCCCCGGCGGGAGGTAATCGGGCCTACGAGCAGTACTTC
.	TRBD1	TRBJ1-3	TRBV29-1	CSGTGGAGDTIYF	TGCAGCGGTACAGGGGGCGCTGGAGACACCATATATTTT
.	.	TRBJ1-4	TRBV12-3/TRBV12-4	CASSSKYSATNEKLFF	TGTGCCAGCAGTTCGAAGTACAGTGCAACTAATGAAAAACTGTTTTTT
many	.	TRBJ2-5	TRBV29-1	CSVGWRAKQETQYF	TGCAGCGTTGGATGGCGGGCGAAGCAAGAGACCCAGTACTTC
.	.	TRBJ2-3	TRBV29-1	CSVGHLHLDTQYF	TGCAGCGTTGGGCACCTCCACTTAGATACGCAGTATTTT
few	TRBD1	TRBJ2-7	TRBV15	CATSTSRDRYGSYEQYF	TGTGCCACCAGCACGTCCCGGGACAGGTACGGGTCCTACGAGCAGTACTTC
.	.	TRBJ2-5	TRBV5-1	CASSVTTGSETQYF	TGCGCCAGCAGCGTAACGACAGGTTCGGAGACCCAGTACTTC
.	TRBD2	TRBJ2-7	TRBV7-9	CASSEGLAEKYEQYF	TGTGCCAGCAGCGAAGGACTAGCGGAGAAGTACGAGCAGTACTTC
few	TRBD1	TRBJ2-1	TRBV9	CASSAGTGGYNEQFF	TGTGCCAGCAGCGCTGGGACAGGGGGCTACAATGAGCAGTTCTTC